This TCR beta chain was sequenced for a study of blood T cell repertoires in COVID-19. On the study more broadly: The origin of the acute and convalescent COVID-19 samples was the United States, Italy and Spain.

The authors' processing: Amplification with reference gene primers provided the estimates of nucleated cell counts. TCRdb keeps only in-frame clones here, not all; method: immunoSEQ multiplex PCR. V, J and clone size are taken as reported in that table, and D and trimming were inferred from the DNA itself. Of roughly 230,000 clones in the sample, approximately 84% were seen once. Grouping used clinical history reported by participants in a survey and questionnaire. Germline CDR1 and CDR2: SGHRS and YFSETQ. The CDR3 has 14 residues. Trimming cost V 4 bases and J 7 bases, with 18 bases left between them.

The source of this sequence is a woman between 50 and 59 years old who had been exposed to COVID-19. The material sequenced was PBMCs or T cells enriched from blood (not recorded which). The V gene is TRBV5-1, the J gene TRBJ2-7, with D possibly being TRBD2 (5 bases). The CDR3 loop reads CASSPPGKTEEQYF. Written as DNA, the CDR3 is TGCGCCAGCAGCCCCCCCGGGAAGACGGAAGAGCAGTACTTC.